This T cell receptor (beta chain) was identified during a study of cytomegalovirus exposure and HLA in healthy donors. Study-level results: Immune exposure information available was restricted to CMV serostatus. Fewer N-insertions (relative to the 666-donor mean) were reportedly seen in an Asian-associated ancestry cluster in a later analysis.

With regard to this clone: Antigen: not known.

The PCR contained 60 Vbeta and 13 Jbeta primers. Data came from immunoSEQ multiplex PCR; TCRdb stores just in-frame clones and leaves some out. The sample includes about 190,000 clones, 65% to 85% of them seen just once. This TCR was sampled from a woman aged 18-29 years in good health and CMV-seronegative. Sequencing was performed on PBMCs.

The CDR3 reads CASSLAAGGGTDTQYF. CDR3 DNA sequence: TGCGCCAGCAGCTTGGCAGCGGGGGGGGGCACAGATACGCAGTATTTT. This sequence joins TRBV5-1 and TRBJ2-3; 10 bases align to TRBD2. Germline CDR1 and CDR2: SGHRS and YFSETQ. V gave up 0 bases and J gave up 1 base; unmatched junction bases: 2. The CDR3 is made up of 16 amino acids. The variable domain in full, completed from reference TRBV5-1 and TRBJ2-3, reads KAGVTQTPRYLIKTRGQQVTLSCSPISGHRSVSWYQQTPGQGLQFLFEYFSETQRNKGNFPGRFSGRQFSNSRSEMNVSTLELGDSALYLCASSLAAGGGTDTQYFGPGTRLTVL.